This TCR beta chain appears in the sequencing data of a study of patients and donors after allogeneic stem cell transplantation. TCRdb reprocessed the RT-PCR reads via MiXCR and lists one record per CDR3 protein. Found here are 400,000 to 500,000 distinct CDR3 sequences, 16% of them singletons; the top ten hold around 7.2%. CDR3 length: 14 residues. V was pared by 5 bases and J by 5 bases, with 6 bases of the junction left unmatched. The germline CDR1 and CDR2 sequences are MDHEN and SYDVKM. The sequencing input was blood, either unsorted or a sorted T cell fraction (not recorded which). The TCR sequence derives from a human donor who was either an allogeneic HSCT recipient or a stem cell or donor lymphocyte infusion donor (not recorded which). It is not recorded whose cells these are; they may come from a transplant donor. The chain employs TRBV28 and TRBJ1-5, with 7 bases aligning to TRBD1. This CDR3 reads CASSGWRGHQPQHF. CDR3 DNA sequence: TGTGCCAGCAGTGGGTGGAGGGGGCATCAGCCCCAGCATTTT.